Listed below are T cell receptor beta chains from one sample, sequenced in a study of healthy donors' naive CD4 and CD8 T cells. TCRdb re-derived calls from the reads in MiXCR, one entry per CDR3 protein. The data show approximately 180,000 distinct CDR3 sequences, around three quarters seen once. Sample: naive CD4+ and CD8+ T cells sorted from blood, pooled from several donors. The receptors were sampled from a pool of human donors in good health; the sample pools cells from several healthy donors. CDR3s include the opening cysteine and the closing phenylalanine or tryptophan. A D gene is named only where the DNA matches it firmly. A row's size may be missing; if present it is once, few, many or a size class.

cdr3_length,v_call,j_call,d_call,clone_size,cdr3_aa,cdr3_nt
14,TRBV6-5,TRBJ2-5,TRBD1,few,CASTKDRVGETQYF,TGTGCCAGCACCAAAGACAGGGTCGGGGAGACCCAGTACTTC
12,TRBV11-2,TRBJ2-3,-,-,CASSPTPDTQYF,TGTGCCAGCAGCCCGACCCCAGATACGCAGTATTTT
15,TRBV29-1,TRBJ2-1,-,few,CSVEAGAGQNNEQFF,TGCAGCGTTGAAGCGGGGGCAGGGCAGAACAATGAGCAGTTCTTC
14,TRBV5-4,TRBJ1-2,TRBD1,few,CASSFGTENYGYTF,TGTGCCAGCAGCTTCGGGACAGAAAACTATGGCTACACCTTC
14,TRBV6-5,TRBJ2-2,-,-,CASSNRDWTGELFF,TGTGCCAGCAGTAACAGGGATTGGACCGGGGAGCTGTTTTTT
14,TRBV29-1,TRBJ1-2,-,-,CSVERHLPNYGYTF,TGCAGCGTTGAGCGACACCTCCCTAACTATGGCTACACCTTC
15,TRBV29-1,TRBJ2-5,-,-,CSVEDLGREQETQYF,TGCAGCGTTGAAGATCTAGGCAGGGAACAAGAGACCCAGTACTTC
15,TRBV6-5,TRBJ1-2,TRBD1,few,CASSYTGTERNGYTF,TGTGCCAGCAGCTACACCGGGACAGAACGAAATGGCTACACCTTC
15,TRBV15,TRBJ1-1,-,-,CATSREGETNTEAFF,TGTGCCACCAGCAGAGAGGGAGAAACGAACACTGAAGCTTTCTTT
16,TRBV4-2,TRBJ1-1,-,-,CASSPLAGSVYGEAFF,TGTGCCAGCAGCCCTCTGGCGGGTTCAGTTTACGGGGAAGCTTTCTTT
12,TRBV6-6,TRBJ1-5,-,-,CASSYNLQPQHF,TGTGCCAGCAGTTACAACCTGCAGCCCCAGCATTTT
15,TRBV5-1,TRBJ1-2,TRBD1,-,CASSVTGTANYGYTF,TGCGCCAGCAGCGTAACCGGGACAGCTAACTATGGCTACACCTTC
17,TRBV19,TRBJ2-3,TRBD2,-,CASSTRTSPHPSDTQYF,TGTGCCAGTAGTACCAGGACTAGCCCACACCCTTCAGATACGCAGTATTTT
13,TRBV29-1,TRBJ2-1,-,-,CSVSVGAYNEQFF,TGCAGCGTTTCGGTGGGAGCCTACAATGAGCAGTTCTTC
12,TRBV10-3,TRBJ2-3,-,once,CAISEGLNTQYF,TGTGCCATCAGTGAGGGCCTCAATACGCAGTATTTT
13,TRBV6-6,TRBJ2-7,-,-,CASSYSGPHEQYF,TGTGCCAGCAGTTACTCAGGGCCCCACGAGCAGTACTTC
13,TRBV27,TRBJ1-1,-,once,CASSPVIDGEAFF,TGTGCCAGCAGTCCCGTAATTGATGGGGAAGCTTTCTTT
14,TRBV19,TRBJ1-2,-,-,CASSPGLGHYGYTF,TGTGCCAGTAGTCCAGGCCTAGGCCACTATGGCTACACCTTC
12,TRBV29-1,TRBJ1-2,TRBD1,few,CSVRTGGFGYTF,TGCAGCGTCCGGACAGGGGGCTTTGGCTACACCTTC
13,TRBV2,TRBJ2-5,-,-,CASSPRERGTQYF,TGTGCCAGCAGTCCTAGAGAGAGGGGGACCCAGTACTTC
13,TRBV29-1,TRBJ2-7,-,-,CSVQAEGSYEQYF,TGCAGCGTTCAGGCGGAGGGCTCCTACGAGCAGTACTTC
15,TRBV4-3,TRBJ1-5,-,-,CASSQVANSNQPQHF,TGCGCCAGCAGCCAAGTCGCCAATAGCAATCAGCCCCAGCATTTT
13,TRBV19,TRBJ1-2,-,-,CASSTGHSGGYTF,TGTGCCAGTAGTACCGGGCACTCGGGTGGCTACACCTTC
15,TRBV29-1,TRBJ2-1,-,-,CSVPSDSPGYNEQFF,TGCAGCGTACCATCGGACTCCCCCGGCTACAATGAGCAGTTCTTC
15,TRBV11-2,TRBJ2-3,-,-,CASTPPGLSTDTQYF,TGTGCCAGCACTCCACCCGGACTTTCCACAGATACGCAGTATTTT
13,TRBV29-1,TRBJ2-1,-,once,CSVAGRAEGEQFF,TGCAGCGTTGCCGGGCGGGCAGAAGGTGAGCAGTTCTTC